This entry lists 30 T cell receptor beta chains sequenced from one sample in a study of T cell changes during pregnancy in multiple sclerosis. Libraries were prepared by immunoSEQ multiplex PCR; TCRdb keeps only in-frame clonotypes and omits some of them. Seen here are 15,000 to 20,000 clones, approximately 81% observed once, and the top ten hold roughly 9.4%. The sample consisted of CD8+ T cells from peripheral blood mononuclear cells, taken after pregnancy. All receptors derive from a female donor with multiple sclerosis, enrolled in a pregnancy study.

This chain uses TRBV27 with TRBJ1-2, with a tentative D call TRBD1 (6 bases). Trimming pared 5 bases from V and 4 bases from J, leaving 17 bases between. The CDR3 length is 15 residues. Per germline, CDR1 MNHEY and CDR2 SMNVEV (reference sequence). The CDR3 nucleotides are TGTGCCAGCAGTGTCGGGACAACCCCCTTCTATGGCTACACCTTC. The encoded protein is CASSVGTTPFYGYTF.

The gene calls are TRBV4-3 and TRBJ2-1, with TRBD2 matching 7 bases. V was pared by 3 bases and J by 3 bases, with 5 bases of the junction left unmatched. CDR1 and CDR2 (germline): LGHNA, YSLEER. The CDR3 covers 15 residues. DNA of the CDR3: TGCGCCAGCAGCCATGGGACTACAGGCTACAATGAGCAGTTCTTC. It codes for CASSHGTTGYNEQFF.

The chain recombines TRBV11-3 with TRBJ2-7; TRBD2 is a possible D gene (6 bases). The CDR3 spans 15 residues. CDR1 SGHNT and CDR2 YENEEA come from the germline V gene. V lost 5 bases to trimming and J lost 0 bases, with 14 bases between them. The CDR3 DNA follows: TGTGCCAGCAGCGAAGTCTGGGGGGACTCCTACGAGCAGTACTTC. The encoded protein is CASSEVWGDSYEQYF.

As DNA, the CDR3 is TGTGCCAGCAGCTTAGGAGTCCAGCGGGGGGGCCTTGAGACCCAGTACTTC. Its protein is CASSLGVQRGGLETQYF. V usage is TRBV7-9 and J usage is TRBJ2-5; 10 nucleotides match TRBD2. The CDR3 sequence is 17 residues long. The germline gives CDR1 SEHNR, CDR2 FQNEAQ (reference sequence). With 1 base clipped from V and 5 bases from J, the junction kept 10 bases outside the gene matches.

Comments on this clone: Other nucleotide sequences in the sample specify the same CDR3. CDR3 sequence (DNA): TGTGCCAGCAGTTACACGGGACTAGCGGGAGGAAATGAGCAGTTCTTC. It codes for CASSYTGLAGGNEQFF. V and J are TRBV6-5 and TRBJ2-1, with 15 bases identical to TRBD2. The germline CDR1 and CDR2 sequences are MNHEY and SVGAGI. Unmatched junction bases numbered 3, after V lost 2 bases and J lost 7 bases. The CDR3 is 16 amino acids.

The chain links TRBV2 to TRBJ1-5; D might be TRBD1 (5 bases). With 1 base removed from V and 2 bases from J, the gap between germline ends came to 9 bases. Germline assignment: CDR1 SNHLY and CDR2 FYNNEI. The CDR3 sequence is 15 residues long. CDR3 protein: CASSEEGQGNQPQHF. As DNA, the CDR3 is TGTGCCAGCAGTGAAGAGGGGCAGGGCAATCAGCCCCAGCATTTT.

This chain joins TRBV28 and TRBJ1-2, with 7 bases matching TRBD1. CDR3 length: 14 residues. The J segment lost 4 bases and the V segment lost 6 bases, leaving 8 bases of the junction unmatched. Germline V gives CDR1 MDHEN, CDR2 SYDVKM. The CDR3 spells CASRVTGILYGYTF. For the CDR3, the DNA is TGTGCCAGCAGGGTGACAGGGATTCTCTATGGCTACACCTTC.

This clone was observed a single time. The chain links TRBV6-6 to TRBJ2-7, with D possibly matching TRBD2 (6 bases). This CDR3 has 16 amino acids. V was trimmed by 5 bases and J by 5 bases, leaving 22 bases between them. Per germline, CDR1 MNHNY and CDR2 SVGAGI (reference sequence). CDR3 sequence: CASSPSSADYYNEQYF. The CDR3 coding sequence is TGTGCCAGCAGTCCCTCCTCGGCGGACTACTATAACGAGCAGTACTTC.

The chain joins TRBV7-9 to TRBJ2-5, with D unresolved. Trimming took 5 bases from V and 2 from J, leaving 15 bases between them. CDR1 and CDR2 (germline): SEHNR, FQNEAQ (reference sequence). CDR3 length: 15 amino acids. CDR3 in amino acids: CASSAFRVQQETQYF. CDR3 nucleotides: TGTGCCAGCAGCGCCTTCCGGGTCCAACAAGAGACCCAGTACTTC.

This clone was detected once. The genes are TRBV28 and TRBJ1-1; D perhaps matches TRBD1 (5 bases). Germline lookup yields CDR1 MDHEN and CDR2 SYDVKM. The CDR3 extends over 13 amino acids. The ends were cut back, 5 bases at V and 4 bases at J, with 11 bases in the middle. The CDR3 sequence: CASSLGVLTEAFF. The CDR3 DNA follows: TGTGCCAGCAGTCTAGGGGTTCTCACTGAAGCTTTCTTT. Using reference TRBV28 and TRBJ1-1 for the parts outside the CDR3, the full variable domain is DVKVTQSSRYLVKRTGEKVFLECVQDMDHENMFWYRQDPGLGLRLIYFSYDVKMKEKGDIPEGYSVSREKKERFSLILESASTNQTSMYLCASSLGVLTEAFFGQGTRLTVV.

The chain couples TRBV6-4 to TRBJ2-5; 7 bases map to TRBD1. Per the germline V gene, CDR1 is MRHNA and CDR2 is SNTAGT. This CDR3 spans 15 amino acids. The J segment lost 1 base and the V segment lost 3 bases, leaving 5 bases of the junction unmatched. The CDR3 loop is CASSEEQGTQETQYF. CDR3 bases: TGTGCCAGCAGTGAAGAACAGGGGACCCAAGAGACCCAGTACTTC.

J is TRBJ2-1 and V is TRBV11-2, with D possibly matching TRBD2 (6 bases). Trimming left V 3 bases short and J 2 bases short, with 11 bases between. Germline assignment: CDR1 SGHAT and CDR2 FQNNGV. The length of the CDR3 is 15 residues. CDR3: CASSLRGEAYNEQFF. CDR3 in DNA: TGTGCCAGCAGCTTGCGAGGGGAGGCCTACAATGAGCAGTTCTTC.

The chain combines TRBV4-3 with TRBJ2-2; D perhaps matches TRBD1 (6 bases). The germline V gene has CDR1 LGHNA and CDR2 YSLEER. This CDR3 comprises 17 residues. V shed 0 bases and J shed 1 base, with 12 bases lying between them. CDR3 residues: CASSQDLGRGNTGELFF. Here the CDR3 DNA reads TGCGCCAGCAGCCAAGATCTCGGCAGGGGGAACACCGGGGAGCTGTTTTTT.

The chain couples TRBV27 to TRBJ2-7; D is perhaps TRBD1 (6 bases). Germline CDR1 is MNHEY and CDR2 is SMNVEV (reference sequence). CDR3 size: 13 residues. Trimming took off 5 bases at V and 5 bases at J, with 13 bases between the two ends. The CDR3 sequence is CASSQGYVHEQYF. CDR3 nucleotide sequence: TGTGCCAGCAGTCAGGGGTATGTCCACGAGCAGTACTTC.

The rearrangement links TRBV7-3 to TRBJ2-1; TRBD2 agrees at 9 bases. Losses at the gene ends were 5 bases for V and 6 bases for J; bases not matched to a gene: 11. Germline values: CDR1 SGHTA, CDR2 FQGTGA. The CDR3 is 16 amino acids. Written as DNA, the CDR3 is TGTGCCAGCAGCCCCCTCCCTAGCGGGACCGCCAATGAGCAGTTCTTC. Protein product: CASSPLPSGTANEQFF.

V is TRBV7-9 and J is TRBJ2-1, with TRBD1 matching over 8 bases. Trimming took 4 bases from V and 3 from J; bases not matched to a gene: 8. The CDR3 sequence is 16 residues long. Germline CDR1 reads SEHNR; CDR2 reads FQNEAQ (reference sequence). This chain's CDR3 is CASSSLTGGIYNEQFF. The CDR3 DNA sequence: TGTGCCAGCAGCTCTCTAACAGGGGGTATCTACAATGAGCAGTTCTTC.

This chain links TRBV4-2 with TRBJ2-1; no clear D gene. V lost 4 bases and J 2 bases, leaving 9 bases between the germline ends. This CDR3 region has 14 residues. CDR1 and CDR2 (germline): LGHNA, YNFKEQ. CDR3 DNA: TGTGCCAGCAGCCCGCGTATGGCCTACAATGAGCAGTTCTTC. Protein sequence: CASSPRMAYNEQFF.

This rearrangement joins TRBV15 to TRBJ1-5; no clear D. The CDR3 runs to 12 residues. The V gene's germline CDR1 is LNHNV and CDR2 YYDKDF (reference sequence). Trimming removed 8 bases from V and 4 bases from J, with 9 bases in between. Written as DNA, the CDR3 is TGTGCCACCGGCCCAGAAAATCAGCCCCAGCATTTT. It yields the protein CATGPENQPQHF.

The rearrangement uses TRBV7-9 and TRBJ1-1, with D hard to call. CDR1 is SEHNR, CDR2 FQNEAQ, per germline (reference sequence). Trimming shortened V by 4 bases and J by 1 base, and 10 bases separated the two germline ends. This CDR3 has 14 residues. The CDR3 loop reads CASSWVGKNTEAFF. In DNA form, the CDR3 reads TGTGCCAGCAGCTGGGTGGGCAAGAACACTGAAGCTTTCTTT.

The V and J genes are TRBV5-1 and TRBJ2-7; TRBD1 might be the D (5 bases). CDR3 length equals 14 residues. The germline V gene encodes CDR1 SGHRS and CDR2 YFSETQ. Deletions cut 4 bases from V and 0 bases from J, with 11 bases between. The CDR3 nucleotides read TGCGCCAGCAGCGAAGGGGTGGACTCCTACGAGCAGTACTTC. It codes for CASSEGVDSYEQYF.

The rearrangement uses TRBV28 and TRBJ1-6, with 7 positions matching TRBD1. V lost 6 bases and J lost 4; bases outside the gene matches: 12. CDR1 MDHEN and CDR2 SYDVKM come from the germline V gene. The length of the CDR3 is 17 residues. The CDR3 here is CASRPKGQLPYNSPLHF. CDR3 bases: TGTGCCAGCAGACCGAAGGGACAGCTCCCTTATAATTCACCCCTCCACTTT.

The V and J genes are TRBV7-8 and TRBJ2-7; 8 bases are shared with TRBD1. This CDR3 spans 13 amino acids. Trimming at V came to 6 bases and at J to 3 bases, leaving 4 bases not matched to a gene. From germline, CDR1 is SGHVS and CDR2 FQNEAQ. CDR3 in amino acids: CASSFDRGYEQYF. The CDR3 DNA reads TGTGCCAGCAGTTTCGACAGGGGCTACGAGCAGTACTTC.

The gene calls are TRBV5-4 and TRBJ1-1; D gene ambiguous. Germline loops: CDR1 SGHNT, CDR2 YYREEE (reference sequence). Trimming stripped 4 bases from V and 0 bases from J, with 13 bases between. The CDR3 is 15 amino acids. CDR3 in DNA: TGTGCCAGCAGCCCGGATGCGGGTGTGAACACTGAAGCTTTCTTT. It yields the protein CASSPDAGVNTEAFF. Full variable domain (remainder filled in from reference TRBV5-4 and TRBJ1-1): ETGVTQSPTHLIKTRGQQVTLRCSSQSGHNTVSWYQQALGQGPQFIFQYYREEENGRGNFPPRFSGLQFPNYSSELNVNALELDDSALYLCASSPDAGVNTEAFFGQGTRLTVV.

This chain links TRBV30 with TRBJ1-2; possible D gene TRBD1, 6 bases. The CDR3 runs 13 residues. With 4 bases removed from V and 8 bases from J, the gap between germline ends came to 17 bases. Germline values: CDR1 GTSNPN, CDR2 SVGIG (reference sequence). CDR3 in amino acids: CAWNPGGPGGYTF. CDR3 nucleotide sequence: TGTGCCTGGAACCCTGGGGGCCCGGGAGGCTACACCTTC.

This chain joins TRBV11-3 and TRBJ1-5; perhaps TRBD1 as D (6 bases). The CDR3 extends over 15 amino acids. Germline V CDR1 and CDR2: SGHNT, YENEEA. V lost 5 bases and J lost 6, with 17 bases in between. CDR3 coding DNA: TGTGCCAGCAGCCAGAGGGGGGGAGAAGGTCAGCCCCAGCATTTT. Translating it yields CASSQRGGEGQPQHF.

The chain uses TRBV5-6 and TRBJ1-6; 7 bases are shared with TRBD1. The junction had 7 bases not matched to a gene; V was cut back by 0 bases and J by 10 bases. From germline, CDR1 is SGHDT and CDR2 YYEEEE. The CDR3 is made up of 15 amino acids. CDR3 sequence reads: CASSLEFRGDSPLHF. CDR3 nucleotide sequence: TGTGCCAGCAGCTTGGAGTTCAGGGGGGACTCACCCCTCCACTTT.

J is TRBJ2-7 and V is TRBV6-5; 10 nucleotides agree with TRBD2. Germline CDR1 reads MNHEY; CDR2 reads SVGAGI. The V segment lost 2 bases and the J segment 5 bases; nucleotides outside the gene matches: 6. The CDR3 extends over 15 amino acids. CDR3 residues: CASSYRAGGPHEQYF. As DNA, the CDR3 is TGTGCCAGCAGTTACCGAGCGGGAGGGCCCCACGAGCAGTACTTC.

The chain is built from TRBV6-5 and TRBJ2-7; D is unresolved. Between the trimmed V and J ends, which lost 6 bases and 6 bases, there was a span of 18 bases. This CDR3 comprises 14 residues. Looked up from germline, CDR1 is MNHEY and CDR2 is SVGAGI. The CDR3 is CASSPSERIGEQYF. The CDR3 bases are TGTGCCAGCAGCCCATCGGAGAGGATTGGCGAGCAGTACTTC.

This chain links TRBV5-1 with TRBJ2-1; 12 bases line up with TRBD2. The germline V gene has CDR1 SGHRS and CDR2 YFSETQ. The junction had 9 bases not matched to a gene; V was cut back by 4 bases and J by 7 bases. The CDR3 sequence is 16 residues long. CDR3 sequence: CASSLSLAGGQNEQFF. The CDR3 nucleotides are TGCGCCAGCAGCCTATCACTAGCGGGGGGCCAGAATGAGCAGTTCTTC.

The chain recombines TRBV4-3 with TRBJ2-7; tentative D call: TRBD1 (6 bases). The CDR3 totals 14 residues. Germline V gene data show CDR1 as LGHNA and CDR2 as YSLEER. Between the trimmed V and J ends, which lost 0 bases and 3 bases, there was a span of 9 bases. The CDR3 DNA is TGCGCCAGCAGCCAAGAACAGGGTGGCTACGAGCAGTACTTC. Amino acids: CASSQEQGGYEQYF.